This T cell receptor (beta chain) is drawn from a study of shared clonotypes between healthy human individuals. Study-wide findings and caveats: Shared clonotypes: approximately 5.3% naive CD4, around 4% naive CD8, 2.3% memory CD4, about 0.41% memory CD8. Estimated clonotype richness was generally higher in naive than memory subsets.

Some clones are missing from TCRdb's copy, which holds only in-frame ones; the method was immunoSEQ multiplex PCR. The table records fewer than 3 million clones, about 90% of them present only once. V gave up 3 bases and J gave up 7 bases; unmatched junction bases: 9. Germline CDR1 and CDR2: MNHNS and SASEGT. This CDR3 has 15 amino acids. With regard to this clone: Its antigen remains unknown.

The receptor comes from a man aged 18 to 29 in good health. Some clones in this sample may be carry-over from other donors' samples. Input material: naive CD4+ T cells from PBMCs. Regarding subset: CD45RA+ positively selected. J is TRBJ2-1 and V is TRBV6-1, with 7 nucleotides matching TRBD2. This CDR3 is CASSESAGAWNEQFF. The CDR3 region has the DNA TGTGCCAGCAGTGAGTCTGCGGGAGCGTGGAATGAGCAGTTCTTC.